The clone carrying this TCR beta chain was detected a few times. This record belongs to a study of T-cell memory formation after mild COVID-19. Study-wide background: TCR clusters were mostly confined to one donor each.

This CDR3 region has 18 residues. Trimming shortened V by 1 base and J by 1 base, and 20 bases separated the two germline ends. Germline V lookup: CDR1 LGHDT, CDR2 YNNKEL (reference sequence). TCRdb called the 5' RACE reads again in MiXCR, with one record for every CDR3 protein. Of tens of thousands of distinct CDR3 sequences in the sample, over 8.5% were seen once. The clonotype was recovered from an adult woman who had mild COVID-19 (a few samples of this study predate the infection). Cell type and time point are not known. The sequencing input was PBMCs or a T cell subset sorted from them (not recorded which). The rearrangement joins TRBV3-1 to TRBJ2-7; maybe TRBD1 (6 bases). DNA for the CDR3: TGTGCCAGCAGCCAAGCAGGGGCAAATAGAGGCGTATCCTACGAGCAGTACTTC. It translates to CASSQAGANRGVSYEQYF.